This T cell receptor (beta chain) was captured in a study of cytomegalovirus exposure and HLA in healthy donors. The protocol was immunoSEQ multiplex PCR, while the TCRdb copy is restricted to in-frame clones and leaves out a portion. The repertoire has 45,000 to 65,000 clones, 90% of them found once; the top ten carry roughly 3%. The validation cohort, a group of more than 95 subjects, included the donors and was separate from the approximately 650-subject first cohort. This CDR3 spans 15 amino acids. From germline, CDR1 is MNHNY and CDR2 SVGAGI (reference sequence). The V gene end was trimmed by 2 bases and the J gene end by 9 bases; junction bases not matched to a gene: 7.

V usage is TRBV6-6 and J usage is TRBJ2-7; TRBD2 agrees at 13 bases. The sample was PBMCs. The sequence derives from a man aged 18 to 29 in good health and CMV-seronegative. CDR3 in DNA: TGTGCCAGCAGTTACCAGGGACTAGCGGGACCCTCGCAGTACTTC. Encoded protein: CASSYQGLAGPSQYF.